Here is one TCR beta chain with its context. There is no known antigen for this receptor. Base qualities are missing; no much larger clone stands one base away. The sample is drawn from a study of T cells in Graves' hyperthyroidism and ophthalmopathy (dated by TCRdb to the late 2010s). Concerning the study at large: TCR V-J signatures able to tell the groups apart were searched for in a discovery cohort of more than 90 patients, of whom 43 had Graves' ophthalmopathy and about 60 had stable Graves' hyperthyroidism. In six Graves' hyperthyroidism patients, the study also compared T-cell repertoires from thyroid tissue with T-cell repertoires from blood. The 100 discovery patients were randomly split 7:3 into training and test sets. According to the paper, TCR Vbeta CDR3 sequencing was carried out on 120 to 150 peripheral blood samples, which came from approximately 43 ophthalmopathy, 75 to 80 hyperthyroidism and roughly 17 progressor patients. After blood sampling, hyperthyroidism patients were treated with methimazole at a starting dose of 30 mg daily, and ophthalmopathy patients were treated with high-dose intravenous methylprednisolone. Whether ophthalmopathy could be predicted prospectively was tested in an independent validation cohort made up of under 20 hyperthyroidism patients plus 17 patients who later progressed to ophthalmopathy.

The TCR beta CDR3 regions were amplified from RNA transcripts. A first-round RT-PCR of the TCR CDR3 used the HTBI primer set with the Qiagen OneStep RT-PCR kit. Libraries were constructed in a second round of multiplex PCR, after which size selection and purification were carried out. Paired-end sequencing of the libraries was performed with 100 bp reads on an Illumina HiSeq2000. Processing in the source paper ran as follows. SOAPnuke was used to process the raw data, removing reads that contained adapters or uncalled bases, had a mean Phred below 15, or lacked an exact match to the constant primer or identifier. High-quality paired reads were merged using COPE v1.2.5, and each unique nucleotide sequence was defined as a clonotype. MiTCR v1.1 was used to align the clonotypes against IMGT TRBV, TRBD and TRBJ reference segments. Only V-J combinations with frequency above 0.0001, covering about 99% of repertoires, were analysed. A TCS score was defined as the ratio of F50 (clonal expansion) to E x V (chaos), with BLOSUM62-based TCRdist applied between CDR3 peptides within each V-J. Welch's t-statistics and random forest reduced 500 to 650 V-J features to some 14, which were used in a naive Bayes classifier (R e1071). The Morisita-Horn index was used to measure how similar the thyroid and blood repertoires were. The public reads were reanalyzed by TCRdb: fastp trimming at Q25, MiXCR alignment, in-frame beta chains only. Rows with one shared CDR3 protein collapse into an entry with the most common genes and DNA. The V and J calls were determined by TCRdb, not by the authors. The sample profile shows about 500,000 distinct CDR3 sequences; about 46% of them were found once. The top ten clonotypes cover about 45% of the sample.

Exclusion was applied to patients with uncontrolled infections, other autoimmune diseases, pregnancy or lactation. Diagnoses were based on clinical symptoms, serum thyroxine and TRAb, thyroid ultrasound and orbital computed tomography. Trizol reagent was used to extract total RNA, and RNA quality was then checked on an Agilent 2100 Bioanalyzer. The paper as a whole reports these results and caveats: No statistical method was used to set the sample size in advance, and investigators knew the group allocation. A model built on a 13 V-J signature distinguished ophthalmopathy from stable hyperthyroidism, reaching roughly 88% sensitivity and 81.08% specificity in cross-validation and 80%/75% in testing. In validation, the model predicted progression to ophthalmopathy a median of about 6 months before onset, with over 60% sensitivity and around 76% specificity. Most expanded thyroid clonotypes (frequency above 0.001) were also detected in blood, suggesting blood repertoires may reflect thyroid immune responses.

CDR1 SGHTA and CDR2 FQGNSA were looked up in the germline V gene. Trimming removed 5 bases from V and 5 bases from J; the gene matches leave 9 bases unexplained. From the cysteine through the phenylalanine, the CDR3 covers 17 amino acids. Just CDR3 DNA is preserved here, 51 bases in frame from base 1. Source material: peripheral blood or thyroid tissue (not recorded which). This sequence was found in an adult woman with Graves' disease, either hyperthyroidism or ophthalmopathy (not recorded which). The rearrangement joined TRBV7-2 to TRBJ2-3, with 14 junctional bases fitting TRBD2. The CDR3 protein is CASSRAGTSGRGDTQYF. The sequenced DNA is TGTGCCAGCAGCCGAGCCGGGACTAGCGGGAGAGGAGATACGCAGTATTTT.